This TCR beta chain was retrieved from a study of T cells in tuberculosis. As for the study in general: IGRA-negative adolescents, IGRA-positive adolescents with latent tuberculosis and adults with active tuberculosis formed this South African cohort. Study-level findings and limits: Smaller alpha distances in active tuberculosis partly reflected shorter CDR3-alpha lengths. Active tuberculosis alpha repertoires lay closer to GMM-specific TCRs than controls'.

Data came from immunoSEQ multiplex PCR; TCRdb stores just in-frame clones and leaves some out. There are 40,000 to 50,000 clones in the sample; 95% occur only once, and roughly 3.6% lies in the top ten. Worth noting for this clone: The antigen is unknown.

Tuberculin skin test and IGRA determined adolescents' latent tuberculosis status at entry. Deletions cut 7 bases from V and 0 bases from J, with 7 bases between. The CDR3 has 12 amino acids. Germline-derived CDR1 and CDR2 are SQVTM and ANQGSEA. The sample taken for sequencing was PBMCs. The source of this sequence is a donor aged 10 to 29 with latent tuberculosis or without tuberculosis infection. The rearrangement uses TRBV29-1 and TRBJ1-5, with D possibly TRBD1 on 6 matching bases. CDR3 DNA: TGCAGCGCAGGGGATAGCAATCAGCCCCAGCATTTT. Translation gives CSAGDSNQPQHF. The full variable domain, completed using reference TRBV29-1 and TRBJ1-5, is SAVISQKPSRDICQRGTSLTIQCQVDSQVTMMFWYRQQPGQSLTLIATANQGSEATYESGFVIDKFPISRPNLTFSTLTVSNMSPEDSSIYLCSAGDSNQPQHFGDGTRLSIL.